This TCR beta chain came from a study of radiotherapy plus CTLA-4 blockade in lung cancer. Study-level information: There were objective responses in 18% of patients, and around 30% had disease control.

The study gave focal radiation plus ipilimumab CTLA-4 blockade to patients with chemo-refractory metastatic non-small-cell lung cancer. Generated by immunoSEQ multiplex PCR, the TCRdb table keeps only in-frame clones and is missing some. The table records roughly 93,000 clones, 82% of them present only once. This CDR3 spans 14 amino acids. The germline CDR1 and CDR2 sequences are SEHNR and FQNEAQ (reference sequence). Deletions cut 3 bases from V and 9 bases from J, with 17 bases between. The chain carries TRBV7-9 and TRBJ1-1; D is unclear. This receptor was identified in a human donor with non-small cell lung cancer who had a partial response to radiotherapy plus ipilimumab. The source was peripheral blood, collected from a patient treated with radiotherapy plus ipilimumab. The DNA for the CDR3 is TGTGCCAGCAGCTTCGACGGGGTTTTGGGAAAAGCTTTCTTT. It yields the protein CASSFDGVLGKAFF.